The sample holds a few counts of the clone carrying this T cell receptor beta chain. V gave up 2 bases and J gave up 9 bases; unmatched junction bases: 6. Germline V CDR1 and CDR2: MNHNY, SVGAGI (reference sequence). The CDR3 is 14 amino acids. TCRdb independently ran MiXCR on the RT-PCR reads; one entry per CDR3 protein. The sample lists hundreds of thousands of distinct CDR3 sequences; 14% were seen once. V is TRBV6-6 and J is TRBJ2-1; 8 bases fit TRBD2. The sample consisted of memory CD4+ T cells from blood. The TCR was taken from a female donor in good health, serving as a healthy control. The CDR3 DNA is TGTGCCAGCAGTTACGGGCGGGAGGCTGCTGAGCAGTTCTTC. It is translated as CASSYGREAAEQFF.